These 6 T cell receptor beta chains came from one sample sequenced in a study of blood T cells in healthy people across ages. With a J-beta primer mix and a sample-barcoded 5' primer, a second PCR ran about 6 to 11 cycles. TCRdb itself ran the 5' RACE reads through MiXCR, one entry per CDR3 protein. The repertoire consists of almost 800,000 distinct CDR3 sequences, with 55% to 75% occurring once and the leading ten covering approximately 23%. The sample comprised blood. These receptors were obtained from a young man in good health.

This rearrangement joins TRBV14 to TRBJ2-3; no clear D. Looked up from germline, CDR1 is SGHDN and CDR2 is FVKESK. The CDR3 totals 15 residues. V was shortened by 0 bases and J by 1 base, with 8 bases between the two germline ends. CDR3 sequence reads: CASSQDLRRTDTQYF. The CDR3 coding sequence is TGTGCCAGCAGCCAAGATTTGAGGCGCACAGATACGCAGTATTTT.

The V and J genes are TRBV7-2 and TRBJ2-5, with D maybe TRBD2 (7 bases). The V gene lost 0 bases and the J gene lost 3 bases, with 14 bases spanning the gap. The CDR3 sequence is 16 residues long. CDR1 and CDR2 from the germline V gene are SGHTA and FQGNSA. As DNA, the CDR3 is TGTGCCAGCAGCTTAGCGGGGGGGCTTCTGAAAGAGACCCAGTACTTC. It yields the protein CASSLAGGLLKETQYF.

The CDR3 coding sequence is TGCAGTGCCAGACCTAGCGGGAGGAACACCGGGGAGCTGTTTTTT. Translation gives CSARPSGRNTGELFF. The chain joins TRBV20-1 to TRBJ2-2; TRBD2 aligns across 10 bases. The germline gives CDR1 DFQATT, CDR2 SNEGSKA (reference sequence). CDR3 size: 15 residues. V dropped 6 bases and J dropped 1; count of bases not matched to a gene: 5.

The rearrangement joins TRBV28 to TRBJ1-3; D not resolved. CDR3 length: 15 residues. Germline V lookup: CDR1 MDHEN, CDR2 SYDVKM. The V and J ends lost 2 bases and 2 bases respectively, with 10 bases between them. The CDR3, as DNA: TGTGCCAGCAGTTTAACTCCCGGGCCTGGAAACACCATATATTTT. Translating it yields CASSLTPGPGNTIYF.

The J gene is TRBJ2-7, the V gene TRBV29-1; a weak D match, TRBD1 (6 bases). The CDR3 has 12 residues. V lost 3 bases to trimming and J lost 3 bases, with 9 bases between them. Germline CDR1 is SQVTM and CDR2 is ANQGSEA. In DNA, the CDR3 is TGCAGCGTTGAGGACAGCCACTACGAGCAGTACTTC. It yields the protein CSVEDSHYEQYF.

The V and J genes are TRBV12-5 and TRBJ1-2; 8 bases fit TRBD1. The CDR3 extends over 16 amino acids. In germline, CDR1 is LGHNT, CDR2 FRNRAP. V dropped 6 bases and J dropped 1; count of bases not matched to a gene: 10. The CDR3 reads CASGDRAPTINYGYTF. CDR3 DNA sequence: TGTGCTAGTGGGGACAGGGCTCCCACAATTAACTATGGCTACACCTTC.